This T cell receptor beta chain is from a study of cytomegalovirus exposure and HLA in healthy donors. Study-level findings and limits: With high specificity and sensitivity, the classifier reportedly diagnosed cytomegalovirus status.

The CDR3 length is 15 residues. V was pared by 5 bases and J by 6 bases, with 4 bases of the junction left unmatched. In germline, CDR1 is SNHLY, CDR2 FYNNEI. In the PCR, 60 Vbeta and 13 Jbeta primers were used. Authors' data handling: Later, tens of millions of unique TCR beta chains were counted in an analysis, and approximately 10 million of them were shared. Profiling relied on immunoSEQ multiplex PCR, and the TCRdb table lists in-frame clones only, not all of them. V and J calls and clone size are given by that table; D and trimming were obtained from the DNA. The repertoire includes roughly 220,000 clones, 65% to 80% of them detected once, and 1.7% sits in the top ten. The sample holds a few counts of this clone. Its antigen remains unknown.

Sequenced material: PBMCs. This sequence was found in a man aged 45-60 years in good health and CMV-seronegative. This rearrangement joins TRBV2 to TRBJ2-2, with 12 positions matching TRBD2. CDR3 region: CASSQTSGSPGELFF. CDR3 coding DNA: TGTGCCAGCAGTCAGACTAGCGGGAGTCCCGGGGAGCTGTTTTTT. Full variable domain (remainder filled in from reference TRBV2 and TRBJ2-2): EPEVTQTPSHQVTQMGQEVILRCVPISNHLYFYWYRQILGQKVEFLVSFYNNEISEKSEIFDDQFSVERPDGSNFTLKIRSTKLEDSAMYFCASSQTSGSPGELFFGEGSRLTVL.